The T cell receptor beta chain described here comes from a study of T cell responses to AZD1222 COVID-19 vaccine. TCRdb's table, derived via immunoSEQ multiplex PCR, lists solely in-frame clones and lacks some. Among around 130,000 clones listed, 92% were seen once. The CDR3 has 15 amino acids. CDR1 MNHEY and CDR2 SMNVEV come from the germline V gene (reference sequence). Trimming pared 5 bases from V and 3 bases from J, leaving 16 bases between. J is TRBJ1-1 and V is TRBV27, with D perhaps matching TRBD1 (6 bases). This clonotype was sampled from an adult who received the AZD1222 COVID-19 vaccine. The sequenced sample was peripheral blood, obtained 28 days after the second AZD1222 dose. The CDR3 DNA sequence: TGTGCCAGCAGTCCACACAGGGAGTGGGACACTGAAGCTTTCTTT. Translation gives CASSPHREWDTEAFF.